This TCR beta chain is from a study of CD8+CD57+ T cells in acquired aplastic anemia. Study-wide background: Across the sorted CD4+ and CD8+ cells, DNA amounts averaged 3.2 ug.

The CDR3 has 14 amino acids. The germline CDR1 and CDR2 sequences are SGHNT and YYREEE (reference sequence). Genomic DNA, serving as template, underwent TCR beta VDJ and CDR3 profiling. One entry per CDR3 protein, called by TCRdb with MiXCR from the reads. The sample has 180,000 or so distinct CDR3 sequences; roughly 65% are singletons. In the case of this clonotype: As yet, its antigen is unknown. The junction departs from germline at one end; a sequencing error may be responsible.

Notes on the study in general: Both patients and controls carried the same twenty-nine CD8+ CDR3 sequences.

Patients picked for sequencing had shown CD8+CD57+ cell expansion detected by flow cytometry. Blood samples were obtained from patients who had received no prior therapy. The V call is TRBV5-4, the J call TRBJ2-7; either TRBD1 or TRBD2 may supply D (5 bases each). The sequencing input was sorted CD4+, CD8+, or CD8+CD57+ T cells (not recorded which) from PBMCs. This sequence was found in a human donor with aplastic anemia. In nucleotides, the CDR3 is TGTGCCAGCAGCGCCCCGGGACGGGAATGCGAGCAATACTTC. This gives the protein CASSAPGRECEQYF. Filled out from reference TRBV5-4 and TRBJ2-7, the complete variable domain reads ETGVTQSPTHLIKTRGQQVTLRCSSQSGHNTVSWYQQALGQGPQFIFQYYREEENGRGNFPPRFSGLQFPNYSSELNVNALELDDSALYLCASSAPGRECEQYFGPGTRLTVT.